Below are 20 T cell receptor beta chains sequenced from a single sample in a study of T cell clones after liver transplantation. Some clones are missing from TCRdb's copy, which holds only in-frame ones; the method was immunoSEQ multiplex PCR. Of about 99,000 clones in the sample, about 81% were seen once. The input for sequencing was CD4+ T cells from blood, taken before liver transplant. The receptor set was obtained from a human donor who received a liver transplant.

V is TRBV19 and J is TRBJ2-2, with TRBD1 matching over 9 bases. Germline CDR1 is LNHDA and CDR2 is SQIVND (reference sequence). This CDR3 is built from 17 residues. V lost 5 bases and J lost 5; bases outside the gene matches: 12. The CDR3 is CASSSPGQGLGTGELFF. The CDR3 nucleotides read TGTGCCAGTAGTTCGCCGGGACAGGGTCTTGGGACCGGGGAGCTGTTTTTT.

The chain recombines TRBV18 with TRBJ1-4; TRBD1 matches 7 bases. The V and J ends lost 2 bases and 8 bases, in that order; junction bases with no gene match: 8. The CDR3 runs 15 residues. The germline V gene encodes CDR1 KGHSH and CDR2 LQKENI. CDR3 in amino acids: CASSPNRGRDEKLFF. CDR3 DNA sequence: TGTGCCAGCTCACCAAACAGGGGAAGAGACGAAAAACTGTTTTTT.

The chain links TRBV7-3 to TRBJ1-3; D unresolved. The length of the CDR3 is 16 residues. The V gene lost 2 bases and the J gene lost 0 bases, with 11 bases spanning the gap. Looked up from germline, CDR1 is SGHTA and CDR2 is FQGTGA. CDR3 protein: CASSLVHLASGNTIYF. CDR3 nucleotides: TGTGCCAGCAGCTTAGTTCATCTCGCCTCTGGAAACACCATATATTTT.

This clone was counted a few times. V gene TRBV7-9 combines with J gene TRBJ1-1, with TRBD1 as a possible D gene (6 bases). The V gene lost 4 bases and the J gene lost 0 bases, with 12 bases spanning the gap. This CDR3 has 15 residues. Germline CDR1 and CDR2: SEHNR and FQNEAQ (reference sequence). The CDR3, as DNA: TGTGCCAGCAGCTCAGCGGGACACTTGAACACTGAAGCTTTCTTT. Protein sequence: CASSSAGHLNTEAFF.

The rearrangement joins TRBV15 to TRBJ2-1, with 11 bases identical to TRBD2. The CDR3 runs 16 residues. The germline V gene has CDR1 LNHNV and CDR2 YYDKDF (reference sequence). With V trimmed by 4 bases and J by 4 bases, 6 bases remained unmatched. CDR3 loop: CATSTRLAGSYNEQFF. The CDR3 nucleotides are TGTGCCACCAGCACTCGACTAGCGGGGAGTTACAATGAGCAGTTCTTC.

The chain joins TRBV5-1 to TRBJ2-3, with D possibly being TRBD2 (6 bases). The CDR3 sequence is 15 residues long. Trimming took off 3 bases at V and 6 bases at J, with 17 bases between the two ends. Germline CDR1 SGHRS, CDR2 YFSETQ. CDR3 in DNA: TGCGCCAGCAGCTCCGGGAGCATCGGTATGGATACGCAGTATTTT. It codes for CASSSGSIGMDTQYF.

This sequence joins TRBV10-3 and TRBJ2-7; D not resolved. The germline V gene has CDR1 ENHRY and CDR2 SYGVKD. The CDR3 runs to 12 residues. Trimming removed 4 bases from V and 2 bases from J, with 6 bases in between. CDR3 bases: TGTGCCATCAGTGGTTCCACCTACGAGCAGTACTTC. It codes for CAISGSTYEQYF.

The rearrangement joins TRBV6-4 to TRBJ1-5, with D perhaps matching TRBD1 (6 bases). The CDR3 has 11 amino acids. V was shortened by 7 bases and J by 7 bases, with 8 bases between the two germline ends. Germline CDR1 and CDR2: MRHNA and SNTAGT. The CDR3 bases are TGTGCCAGCAAGGGGGGACAGCCCCAGCATTTT. Its translation is CASKGGQPQHF.

The J gene is TRBJ2-7, the V gene TRBV27; D may be TRBD1 (6 bases). Per the germline V gene, CDR1 is MNHEY and CDR2 is SMNVEV (reference sequence). V was cut by 6 bases and J by 4 bases, with 19 bases left in between. The CDR3 has 15 amino acids. CDR3 loop: CASSATGTRFYEQYF. The CDR3, as DNA: TGTGCCAGCAGCGCGACTGGGACACGTTTTTACGAGCAGTACTTC.

This clone appeared a single time. The J gene is TRBJ1-4, the V gene TRBV2; possibly TRBD1 for D (6 bases). The V gene's germline CDR1 is SNHLY and CDR2 FYNNEI. V lost 7 bases and J lost 1, with 10 bases in between. This CDR3 region has 14 residues. Here the CDR3 reads CASTRTETNEKLFF. The DNA for the CDR3 is TGTGCCAGCACAAGGACAGAAACTAATGAAAAACTGTTTTTT.

V usage is TRBV5-1 and J usage is TRBJ1-4; 8 bases are shared with TRBD1. V shed 0 bases and J 3 bases; nucleotides not matched to a gene: 4. There are 16 residues in the CDR3. Looked up from germline, CDR1 is SGHRS and CDR2 is YFSETQ. The CDR3 DNA reads as TGCGCCAGCAGCTTGGCAGGGGGCGCGTCTAATGAAAAACTGTTTTTT. Residues: CASSLAGGASNEKLFF.

V is TRBV15 and J is TRBJ1-5; unclear D gene. Germline V gene data show CDR1 as LNHNV and CDR2 as YYDKDF (reference sequence). Trimming removed 4 bases at V and 6 bases at J, with 13 bases between. The CDR3 covers 14 residues. The CDR3 bases are TGTGCCACCAGCAAAGAGAAGGGATTTCAGCCCCAGCATTTT. Amino acid sequence: CATSKEKGFQPQHF. The full variable domain, rest sourced from reference TRBV15 and TRBJ1-5, is DAMVIQNPRYQVTQFGKPVTLSCSQTLNHNVMYWYQQKSSQAPKLLFHYYDKDFNNEADTPDNFQSRRPNTSFCFLDIRSPGLGDTAMYLCATSKEKGFQPQHFGDGTRLSIL.

This clone was seen only a few times. The chain combines TRBV19 with TRBJ2-3; D might be TRBD2 (5 bases). The CDR3 has 16 residues. V gave up 5 bases and J gave up 0 bases, with 15 bases separating them. Germline assignment: CDR1 LNHDA and CDR2 SQIVND (reference sequence). CDR3 loop: CASSSPSGPSTDTQYF. The CDR3 coding sequence is TGTGCCAGTAGTTCTCCCAGCGGACCGAGCACAGATACGCAGTATTTT.

The V call is TRBV6-1, the J call TRBJ1-4; 11 bases agree with TRBD1. Trimming removed 6 bases from V and 9 bases from J; junction bases left unmatched: 6. The CDR3 length is 14 residues. Germline CDR1 is MNHNS and CDR2 is SASEGT. CDR3 sequence: CASSAGTGGQKLFF. The CDR3 DNA is TGTGCCAGCAGCGCCGGGACAGGGGGGCAAAAACTGTTTTTT.

This clone was observed a few times. The genes are TRBV11-2 and TRBJ2-7, with 7 nucleotides matching TRBD1. The junction had 4 bases not matched to a gene; V was cut back by 4 bases and J by 1 base. Germline-derived CDR1 and CDR2 are SGHAT and FQNNGV. The CDR3 is 14 amino acids. CDR3 DNA sequence: TGTGCCAGCAGCTCCCGACAGGGTTCCTACGAGCAGTACTTC. Translated: CASSSRQGSYEQYF. Drawing the rest from reference TRBV11-2 and TRBJ2-7, the complete variable domain is EAGVAQSPRYKIIEKRQSVAFWCNPISGHATLYWYQQILGQGPKLLIQFQNNGVVDDSQLPKDRFSAERLKGVDSTLKIQPAKLEDSAVYLCASSSRQGSYEQYFGPGTRLTVT.

Only one count was recorded for this clone. The chain recombines TRBV27 with TRBJ2-3; D possibly corresponds to TRBD1 (6 bases). The CDR3 totals 15 residues. Trimming stripped 5 bases from V and 1 base from J, with 13 bases between. Germline lookup yields CDR1 MNHEY and CDR2 SMNVEV (reference sequence). CDR3 bases: TGTGCCAGCAGTCCTCAGGGGTTTGGCACAGATACGCAGTATTTT. Protein sequence: CASSPQGFGTDTQYF.

The gene calls are TRBV4-3 and TRBJ2-1; 12 nucleotides line up with TRBD2. Germline-derived CDR1 and CDR2 are LGHNA and YSLEER. There are 21 residues in the CDR3. The V and J ends lost 2 bases and 12 bases, in that order; junction bases with no gene match: 26. Written as DNA, the CDR3 is TGCGCCAGCAGCCAAAGGGTCCCTAGCGGGGGGGATACCCACCGGGGTTCGGGGCAGTTCTTC. Translation gives CASSQRVPSGGDTHRGSGQFF.

CDR3 protein: CASSTHLDSEAFF. In DNA form, the CDR3 reads TGTGCCAGCAGCACCCACCTCGACAGTGAAGCTTTCTTT. The chain recombines TRBV14 with TRBJ1-1; D might be TRBD1 (5 bases). Germline loops: CDR1 SGHDN, CDR2 FVKESK. CDR3 length: 13 residues. Trimming took 5 bases from V and 7 from J, leaving 14 bases between them.

This rearrangement joins TRBV27 to TRBJ1-2, with a weak D call TRBD1 (5 bases). The CDR3 runs 15 residues. Per the germline V gene, CDR1 is MNHEY and CDR2 is SMNVEV (reference sequence). V gave up 2 bases and J gave up 4 bases, with 14 bases separating them. CDR3 nucleotide sequence: TGTGCCAGCAGTTTAAGACTGGGGACCCTCTATGGCTACACCTTC. Translation: CASSLRLGTLYGYTF.

Only a few counts were recorded for this clone. The chain carries TRBV7-8 and TRBJ1-3; D is unclear. With 1 base removed from V and 2 bases from J, the gap between germline ends came to 3 bases. The CDR3 runs 13 residues. CDR1 is SGHVS and CDR2 is FQNEAQ in the germline V gene. CDR3 sequence (DNA): TGTGCCAGCAGCTTAGGGACTGGAAACACCATATATTTT. Amino acids: CASSLGTGNTIYF. Based on the CDR3 plus reference TRBV7-8 and TRBJ1-3, the full variable domain is GAGVSQSPRYKVAKRGQDVALRCDPISGHVSLFWYQQALGQGPEFLTYFQNEAQLDKSGLPSDRFFAERPEGSVSTLKIQRTQQEDSAVYLCASSLGTGNTIYFGEGSWLTVV.